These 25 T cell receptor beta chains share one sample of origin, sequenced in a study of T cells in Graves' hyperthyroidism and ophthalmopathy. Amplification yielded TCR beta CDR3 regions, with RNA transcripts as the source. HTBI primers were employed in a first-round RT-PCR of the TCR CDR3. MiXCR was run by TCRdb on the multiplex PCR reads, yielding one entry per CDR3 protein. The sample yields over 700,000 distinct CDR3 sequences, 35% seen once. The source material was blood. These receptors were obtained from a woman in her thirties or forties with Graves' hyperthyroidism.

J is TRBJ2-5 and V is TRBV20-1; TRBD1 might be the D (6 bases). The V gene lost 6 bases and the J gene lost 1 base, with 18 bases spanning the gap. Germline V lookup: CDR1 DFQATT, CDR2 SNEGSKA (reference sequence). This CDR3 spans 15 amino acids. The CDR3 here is CSAPPTGWPQETQYF. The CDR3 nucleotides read TGCAGTGCCCCACCGACAGGCTGGCCCCAAGAGACCCAGTACTTC.

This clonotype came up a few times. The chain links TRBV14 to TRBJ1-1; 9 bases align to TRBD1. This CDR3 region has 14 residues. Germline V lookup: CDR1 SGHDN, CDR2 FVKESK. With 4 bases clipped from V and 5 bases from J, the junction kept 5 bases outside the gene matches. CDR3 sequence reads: CASSRHRGLTEAFF. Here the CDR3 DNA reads TGTGCCAGCAGCCGACACAGGGGGCTGACTGAAGCTTTCTTT. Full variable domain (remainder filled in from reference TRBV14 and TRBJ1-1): EAGVTQFPSHSVIEKGQTVTLRCDPISGHDNLYWYRRVMGKEIKFLLHFVKESKQDESGMPNNRFLAERTGGTYSTLKVQPAELEDSGVYFCASSRHRGLTEAFFGQGTRLTVV.

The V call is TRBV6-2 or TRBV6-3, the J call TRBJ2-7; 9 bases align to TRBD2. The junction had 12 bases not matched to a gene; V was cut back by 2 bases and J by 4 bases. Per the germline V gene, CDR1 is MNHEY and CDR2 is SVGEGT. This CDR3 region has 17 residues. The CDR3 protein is CASSYGLAGPVRYEQYF. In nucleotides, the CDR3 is TGTGCCAGCAGTTACGGCCTAGCGGGACCGGTAAGATACGAGCAGTACTTC.

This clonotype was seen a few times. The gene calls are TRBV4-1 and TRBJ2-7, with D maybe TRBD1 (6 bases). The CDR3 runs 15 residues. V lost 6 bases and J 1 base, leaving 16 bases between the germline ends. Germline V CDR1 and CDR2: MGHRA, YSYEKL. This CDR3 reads CASSIEQGRSYEQYF. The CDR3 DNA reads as TGCGCCAGCAGTATCGAACAGGGTAGGTCCTACGAGCAGTACTTC.

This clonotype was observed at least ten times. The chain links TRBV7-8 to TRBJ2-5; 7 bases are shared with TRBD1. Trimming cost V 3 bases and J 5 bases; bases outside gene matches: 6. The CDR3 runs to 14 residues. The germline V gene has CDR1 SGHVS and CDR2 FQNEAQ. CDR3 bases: TGTGCCAGCAGCTTCCGACAGGGCGGCGAGACCCAGTACTTC. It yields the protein CASSFRQGGETQYF.

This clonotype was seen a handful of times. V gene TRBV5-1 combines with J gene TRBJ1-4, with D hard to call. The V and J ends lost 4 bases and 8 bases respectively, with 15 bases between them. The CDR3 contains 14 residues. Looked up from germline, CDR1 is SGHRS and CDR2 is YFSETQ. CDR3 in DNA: TGCGCCAGCAGCGCCGAACCCTCGGGAGAAAAACTGTTTTTT. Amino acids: CASSAEPSGEKLFF.

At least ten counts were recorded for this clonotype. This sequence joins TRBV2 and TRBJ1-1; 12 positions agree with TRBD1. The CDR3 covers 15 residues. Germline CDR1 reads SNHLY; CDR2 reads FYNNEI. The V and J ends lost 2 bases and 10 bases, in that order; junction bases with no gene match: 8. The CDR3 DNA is TGTGCCAGCAGTGAATGGGGGGGACAGGGGGCAGCAGCTTTCTTT. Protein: CASSEWGGQGAAAFF.

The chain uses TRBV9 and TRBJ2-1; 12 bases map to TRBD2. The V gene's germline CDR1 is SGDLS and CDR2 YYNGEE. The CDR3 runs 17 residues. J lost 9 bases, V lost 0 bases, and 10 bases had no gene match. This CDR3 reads CASSVGPSGGGQVEQFF. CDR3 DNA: TGTGCCAGCAGCGTAGGTCCTAGCGGGGGGGGCCAGGTTGAGCAGTTCTTC.

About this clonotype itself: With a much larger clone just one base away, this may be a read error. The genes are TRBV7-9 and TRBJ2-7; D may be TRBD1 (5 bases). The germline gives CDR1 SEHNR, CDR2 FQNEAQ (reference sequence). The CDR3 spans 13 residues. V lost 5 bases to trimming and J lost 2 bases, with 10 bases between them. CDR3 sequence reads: CASSDGHPYEQYF. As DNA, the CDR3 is TGTGCCAGCAGCGACGGACACCCCTACGAGCAGTACTTC.

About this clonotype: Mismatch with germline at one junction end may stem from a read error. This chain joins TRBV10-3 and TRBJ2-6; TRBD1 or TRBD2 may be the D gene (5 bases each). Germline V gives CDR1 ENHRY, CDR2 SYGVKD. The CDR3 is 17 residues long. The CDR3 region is CAISQRGWTSGGNVLTF. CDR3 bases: TGTGCCATCAGTCAAAGGGGATGGACAAGTGGGGGCAACGTCCTGACTTTC.

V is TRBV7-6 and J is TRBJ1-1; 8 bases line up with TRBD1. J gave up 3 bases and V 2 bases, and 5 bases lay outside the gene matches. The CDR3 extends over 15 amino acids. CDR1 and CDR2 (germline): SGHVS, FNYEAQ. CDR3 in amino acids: CASSLRTGRDTEAFF. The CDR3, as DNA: TGTGCCAGCAGCTTACGGACAGGGCGGGACACTGAAGCTTTCTTT.

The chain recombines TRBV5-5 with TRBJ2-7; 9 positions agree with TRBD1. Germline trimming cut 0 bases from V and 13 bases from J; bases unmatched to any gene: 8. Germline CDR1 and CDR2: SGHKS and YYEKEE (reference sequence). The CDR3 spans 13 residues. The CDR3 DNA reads TGTGCCAGCAGCTTGGAGTCTGGGACAGGGATTTACTTC. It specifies CASSLESGTGIYF. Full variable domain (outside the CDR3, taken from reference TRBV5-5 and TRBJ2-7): DAGVTQSPTHLIKTRGQQVTLRCSPISGHKSVSWYQQVLGQGPQFIFQYYEKEERGRGNFPDRFSARQFPNYSSELNVNALLLGDSALYLCASSLESGTGIYFGPGTRLTVT.

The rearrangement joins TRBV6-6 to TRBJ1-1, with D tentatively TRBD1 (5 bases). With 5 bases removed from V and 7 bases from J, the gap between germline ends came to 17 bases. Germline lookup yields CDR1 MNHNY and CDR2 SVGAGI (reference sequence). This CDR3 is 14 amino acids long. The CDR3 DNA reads TGTGCCAGCAGTACACCCCCAGGGCATCATGAAGCTTTCTTT. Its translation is CASSTPPGHHEAFF.

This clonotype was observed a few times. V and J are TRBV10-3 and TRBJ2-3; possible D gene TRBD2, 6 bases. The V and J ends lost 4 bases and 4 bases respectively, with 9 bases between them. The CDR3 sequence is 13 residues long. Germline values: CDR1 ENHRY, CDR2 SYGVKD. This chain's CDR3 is CAISGGLSDTQYF. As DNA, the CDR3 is TGTGCCATCAGTGGCGGACTATCAGATACGCAGTATTTT.

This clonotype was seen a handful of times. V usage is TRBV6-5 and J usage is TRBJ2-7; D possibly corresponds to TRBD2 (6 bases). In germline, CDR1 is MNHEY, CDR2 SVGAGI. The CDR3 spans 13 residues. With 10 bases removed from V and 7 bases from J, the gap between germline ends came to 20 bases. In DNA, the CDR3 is TGTGCCACCGCGGGACGGGATGGTGGAGAGCAGTACTTC. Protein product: CATAGRDGGEQYF.

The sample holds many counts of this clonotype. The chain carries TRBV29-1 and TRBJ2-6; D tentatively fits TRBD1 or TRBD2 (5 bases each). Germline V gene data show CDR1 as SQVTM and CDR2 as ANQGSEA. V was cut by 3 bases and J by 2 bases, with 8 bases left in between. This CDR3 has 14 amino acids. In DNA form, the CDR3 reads TGCAGCGTTGATTGGGGGACTGGGGCCAACGTCCTGACTTTC. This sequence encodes CSVDWGTGANVLTF.

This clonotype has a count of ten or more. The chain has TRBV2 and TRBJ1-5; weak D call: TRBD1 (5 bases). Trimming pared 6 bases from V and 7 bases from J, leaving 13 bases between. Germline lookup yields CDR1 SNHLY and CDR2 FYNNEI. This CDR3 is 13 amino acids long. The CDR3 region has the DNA TGTGCCAGCAGGGCAGGGACCATCCAGCCCCAGCATTTT. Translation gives CASRAGTIQPQHF.

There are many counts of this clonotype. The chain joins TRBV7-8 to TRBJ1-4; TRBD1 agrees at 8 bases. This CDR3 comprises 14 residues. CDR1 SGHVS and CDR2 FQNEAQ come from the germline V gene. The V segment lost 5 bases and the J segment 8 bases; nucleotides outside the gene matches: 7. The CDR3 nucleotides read TGTGCCAGCAGCAGACCGACAGGGGTGGAAAAACTGTTTTTT. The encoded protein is CASSRPTGVEKLFF.

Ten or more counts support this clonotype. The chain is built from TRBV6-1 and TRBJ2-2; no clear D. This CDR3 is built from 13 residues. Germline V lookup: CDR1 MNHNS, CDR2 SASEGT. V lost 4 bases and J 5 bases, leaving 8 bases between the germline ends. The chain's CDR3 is CASSADRTGELFF. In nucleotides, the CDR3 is TGTGCCAGCAGTGCTGACCGAACCGGGGAGCTGTTTTTT.

The DNA for the CDR3 is TGCGCCAGCAGCCAAGAAAGGGGGAGGAGGACCGGGGAGCTGTTTTTT. Protein sequence: CASSQERGRRTGELFF. V is TRBV5-1 and J is TRBJ2-2, with D perhaps assigned TRBD1 or TRBD2 (6 bases each). Germline lookup yields CDR1 SGHRS and CDR2 YFSETQ. The CDR3 runs to 16 residues. The germline V and J ends were trimmed by 4 bases and 5 bases, with 18 bases remaining between them. The full variable domain, rest sourced from reference TRBV5-1 and TRBJ2-2, is KAGVTQTPRYLIKTRGQQVTLSCSPISGHRSVSWYQQTPGQGLQFLFEYFSETQRNKGNFPGRFSGRQFSNSRSEMNVSTLELGDSALYLCASSQERGRRTGELFFGEGSRLTVL.

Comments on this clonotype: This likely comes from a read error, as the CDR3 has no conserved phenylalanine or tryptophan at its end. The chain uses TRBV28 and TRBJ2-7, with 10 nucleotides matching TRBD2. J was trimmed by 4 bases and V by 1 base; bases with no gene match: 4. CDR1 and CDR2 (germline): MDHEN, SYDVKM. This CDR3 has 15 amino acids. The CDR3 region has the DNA TGTGCCAGCAGTTTATCGTCTAGCGGGAGTTACGAGCAGTACCTC. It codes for CASSLSSSGSYEQYL.

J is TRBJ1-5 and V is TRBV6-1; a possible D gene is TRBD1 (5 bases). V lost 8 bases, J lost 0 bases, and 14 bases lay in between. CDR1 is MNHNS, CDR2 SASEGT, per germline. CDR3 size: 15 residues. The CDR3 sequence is CASHWGSYSNQPQHF. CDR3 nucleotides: TGTGCCAGCCACTGGGGCAGCTATAGCAATCAGCCCCAGCATTTT.

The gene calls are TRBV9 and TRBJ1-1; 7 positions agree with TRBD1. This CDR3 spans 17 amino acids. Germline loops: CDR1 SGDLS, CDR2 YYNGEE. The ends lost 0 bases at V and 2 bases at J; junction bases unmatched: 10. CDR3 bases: TGTGCCAGCAGCGTAGCCCTACAGGGGAATATAAACACTGAAGCTTTCTTT. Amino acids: CASSVALQGNINTEAFF.

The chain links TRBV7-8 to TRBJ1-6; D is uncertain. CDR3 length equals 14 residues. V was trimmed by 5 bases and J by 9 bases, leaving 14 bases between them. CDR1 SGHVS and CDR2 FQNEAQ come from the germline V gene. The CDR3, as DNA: TGTGCCAGCAGCCTCCGACTAGCGGGTTCACCCCTCCACTTT. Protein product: CASSLRLAGSPLHF.

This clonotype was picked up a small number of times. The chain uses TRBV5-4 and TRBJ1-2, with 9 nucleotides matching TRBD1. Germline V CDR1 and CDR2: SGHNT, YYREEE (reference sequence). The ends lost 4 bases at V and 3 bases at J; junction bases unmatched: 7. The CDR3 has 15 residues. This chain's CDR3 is CASSRDRALYYGYTF. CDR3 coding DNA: TGTGCCAGCAGCAGGGACAGGGCTTTATACTATGGCTACACCTTC.